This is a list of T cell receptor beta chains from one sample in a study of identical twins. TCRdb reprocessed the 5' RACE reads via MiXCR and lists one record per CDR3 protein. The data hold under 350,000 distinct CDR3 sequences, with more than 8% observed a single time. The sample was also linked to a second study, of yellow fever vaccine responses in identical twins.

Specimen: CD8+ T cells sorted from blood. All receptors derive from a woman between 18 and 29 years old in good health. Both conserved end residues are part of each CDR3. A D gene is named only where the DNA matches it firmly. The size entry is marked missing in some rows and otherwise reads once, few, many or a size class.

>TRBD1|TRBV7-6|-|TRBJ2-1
TGTGCCAGCAGCCAAGGGACAGGGGGCCCTGAGCAGTTCTTC
CASSQGTGGPEQFF
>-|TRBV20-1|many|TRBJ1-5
TGCAGTGCTAGAGATCGGACCAATCAGCCCCAGCATTTT
CSARDRTNQPQHF
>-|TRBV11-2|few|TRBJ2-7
TGTGCCAGCAGCTTAGCGACGGGACACCTCCAGCAGCAGTACTTC
CASSLATGHLQQQYF
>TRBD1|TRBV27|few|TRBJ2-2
TGTGCCAGCAGTTTGAACAGGGGGCTTGTCGGGGAGCTGTTTTTT
CASSLNRGLVGELFF
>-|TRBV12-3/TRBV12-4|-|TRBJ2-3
TGTGCCAGCAGTTTGTGGGGTTTCGGCACAGATACGCAGTATTTT
CASSLWGFGTDTQYF
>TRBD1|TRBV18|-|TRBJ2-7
TGTGCCAGCTCACCTGACAGGGTATACGAGCAGTACTTC
CASSPDRVYEQYF
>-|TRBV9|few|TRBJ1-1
TGTGCCAGCAGCCTTCCGGACAGAACTGAAGCTTTCTTT
CASSLPDRTEAFF
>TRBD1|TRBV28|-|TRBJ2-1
TGTGCCAGCAGTTTGTCGGACAGGATGAGCTCCTACAATGAGCAGTTCTTC
CASSLSDRMSSYNEQFF
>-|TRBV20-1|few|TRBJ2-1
TGCAGTGCTACAGGGTGGTCAATCCGAAACTACAATGAGCAGTTCTTC
CSATGWSIRNYNEQFF
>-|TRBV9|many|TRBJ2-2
TGTGCCAGCAGCGGCCCAACCACCGGGGAGCTGTTTTTT
CASSGPTTGELFF
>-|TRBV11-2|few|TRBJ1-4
TGTGCCAGCAGCTTACGGGGGGCGGAAAAACTGTTTTTT
CASSLRGAEKLFF
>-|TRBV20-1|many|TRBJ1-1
TGCAGTGCTAGACAGCCGTATCGGGTGGTTGAAAACACTGAAGCTTTCTTT
CSARQPYRVVENTEAFF
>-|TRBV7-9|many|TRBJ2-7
TGTGCCAGCAGCAATTATCGGGGAAACGAGCAGTACTTC
CASSNYRGNEQYF
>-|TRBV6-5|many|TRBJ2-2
TGTGCCAGCAGTTACAAGCGGACGAACACCGGGGAGCTGTTTTTT
CASSYKRTNTGELFF
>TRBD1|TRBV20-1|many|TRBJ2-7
TGCAGTGCCTATGACAGGGGGCAAGGGTCCTACGAGCAGTACTTC
CSAYDRGQGSYEQYF
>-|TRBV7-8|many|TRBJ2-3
TGTGCCAGCAGCCTACAGGTGGCAGATACGCAGTATTTT
CASSLQVADTQYF
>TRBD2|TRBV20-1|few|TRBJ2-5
TGCAGTGCTGACCCGGGACTAGCGGGACCACAACCAAGAGAAACCCAGTACTTC
CSADPGLAGPQPRETQYF
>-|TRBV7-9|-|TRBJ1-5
TGTGCCAGCAGCTCCAGTCTCGCAGGGGATCAGCCCCAGCATTTT
CASSSSLAGDQPQHF
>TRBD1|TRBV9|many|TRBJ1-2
TGTGCCAGCAGCGAGACCGGGACAGGGGGTTTCTATGGCTACACCTTC
CASSETGTGGFYGYTF
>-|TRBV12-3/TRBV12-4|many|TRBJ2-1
TGTGCCAGCAGTTTTGAGTACAATGAGCAGTTCTTC
CASSFEYNEQFF
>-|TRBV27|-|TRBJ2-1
TGTGCCAGCAGTCAAATGGGAGATTACAATGAGCAGTTCTTC
CASSQMGDYNEQFF
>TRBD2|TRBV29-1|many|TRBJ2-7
TGCAGCGTTGGGGAGGGGCTAGCGGGATACGAGCAGTACTTC
CSVGEGLAGYEQYF
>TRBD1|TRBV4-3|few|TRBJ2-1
TGCGCCAGCAGCCAGACCCGACAGGGGGCTTCCTACAATGAGCAGTTCTTC
CASSQTRQGASYNEQFF